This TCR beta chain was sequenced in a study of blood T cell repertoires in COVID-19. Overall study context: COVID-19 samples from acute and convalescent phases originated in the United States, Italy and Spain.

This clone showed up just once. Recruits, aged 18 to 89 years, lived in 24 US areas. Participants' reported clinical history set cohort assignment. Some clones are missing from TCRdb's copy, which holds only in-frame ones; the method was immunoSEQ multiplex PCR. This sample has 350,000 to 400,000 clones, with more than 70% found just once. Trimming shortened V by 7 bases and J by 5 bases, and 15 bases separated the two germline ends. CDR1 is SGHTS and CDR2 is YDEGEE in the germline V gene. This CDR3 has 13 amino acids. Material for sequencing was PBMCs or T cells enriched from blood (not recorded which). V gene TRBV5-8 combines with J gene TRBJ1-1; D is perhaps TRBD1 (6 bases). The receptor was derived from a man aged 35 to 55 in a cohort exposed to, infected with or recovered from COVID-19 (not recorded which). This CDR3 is CASVTGLRTEAFF. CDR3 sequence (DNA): TGTGCCAGCGTAACAGGGTTGAGAACTGAAGCTTTCTTT.